This T cell receptor beta chain was identified during a study of blood T cell repertoires in COVID-19. As for the study in general: Sites across the United States, Italy and Spain contributed samples from acute and convalescent COVID-19. Sample material is recorded as cDNA or gDNA derived from T cells, B-cell-depleted T cells, or PBMCs.

The V gene's germline CDR1 is SGHRS and CDR2 YFSETQ. J was trimmed by 2 bases and V by 0 bases; bases with no gene match: 4. This CDR3 is 16 amino acids long. Per the original data handling: Amplification from reference gene primers served as the basis for estimated nucleated cell counts. Some clones are missing from TCRdb's copy, which holds only in-frame ones; the method was immunoSEQ multiplex PCR. The DNA was the basis for D and trimming; V, J and clone size are from that table. The repertoire consists of about 120,000 clones, with around 80% occurring once and the leading ten covering 15% to 20%. This clone appeared once.

Specimen: peripheral blood. This rearrangement joins TRBV5-1 to TRBJ2-3; 9 bases line up with TRBD2. This clonotype was sampled from a man younger than 45 with COVID-19, enrolled during active disease. CDR3 sequence (DNA): TGCGCCAGCAGCTTGGTTGGCGGGGGGGCCACAGATACGCAGTATTTT. Translating gives CASSLVGGGATDTQYF.